This T cell receptor (beta chain) was profiled in a study of identical twins (TCRdb year 2016). Study-wide context: To test whether fetal clonotypes persist, this study deep-sequenced TCR alpha and beta repertoires from monozygotic twins, from unrelated adults of various ages, and from cord blood. To rule out contamination, replicate twin experiments were performed at different times with different library preparation protocols.

What the study reported, not specific to this receptor: Abundant cord blood beta clonotypes carried fewer insertions; young adult naive repertoires showed a weaker similar trend, while memory repertoires showed none. Compared with coincidental sharing between unrelated individuals, an excess of low generation-probability sequences was observed among out-of-frame TCR alpha sequences shared between twins. In monozygotic twins, recombination models systematically underestimated out-of-frame TCR alpha sharing, but the models matched the sharing seen between unrelated individuals. Zero-insertion analyses could be partly confounded by invariant T cells such as MAIT and iNKT, although diverse VJ usage argued against such confounding for most clonotypes. Because the same donors could not be followed over many years, conclusions were based on cross-sectional statistical analysis. Excess twin sharing in beta out-of-frame sequences was weaker because fewer shared sequences lowered the signal-to-noise ratio.

Only healthy Caucasian donors were included. Three pairs of female monozygotic twins, all aged about 18 to 29 years, made up the twin cohort. Positive isolation kits from Invitrogen were used to isolate CD4+ and CD8+ T cell populations. The junction shows trimming of 0 bases on V and 2 bases on J, plus 6 bases between the germline ends. The germline V gene gives CDR1 as SGDLS and CDR2 as YYNGEE. The CDR3 starts with the cysteine, ends with the phenylalanine, and has 14 residues. The read is trimmed to its CDR3 DNA, 42 bases read in frame from base 1. This clonotype was found many times. Its antigen target is currently unknown. Base qualities are not provided; no much larger clone lies one nucleotide away. Receptors were amplified or captured by 5' RACE. Sequencing took place on an Illumina HiSeq 2000. Template switching introduced a universal primer binding site; the final cDNA contained a unique molecular identifier, enabling accurate counting of TCR cDNA molecules. First-strand cDNA for TCR alpha and beta chains was synthesized from specific primers in the conserved constant-segment region. To control for contamination, every cDNA library was double barcoded, receiving both a SMART-Mk sample barcode and Illumina barcodes. TruSeq adapter sequences along with Illumina sample barcodes were introduced in two successive PCR steps. TCR alpha and beta cDNA libraries were sequenced on the Illumina HiSeq platform with custom primers. On the authors' methods: MiGEC processed the raw reads to extract unique molecular identifiers, while MiXCR was used to determine the CDR3 positions. For each individual, recombination models were inferred using an EM algorithm with the repgenHMM and IGoR tools. Shared clonotypes were analyzed with the tcR package in R, and sharing was normalized by the product of cloneset sizes. To study raw recombination free of thymic and clonal selection effects, out-of-frame nonproductive sequences were analyzed. Using fastp trimming at Q25 and MiXCR clonotype assembly, TCRdb reanalyzed the public sequencing data and kept in-frame beta chains. Entries that share a CDR3 protein sequence are merged under the most common genes and DNA. The V and J calls come from TCRdb's annotation, not from the publication. The sample contains around 230,000 distinct CDR3 sequences, 5% to 7% of them found a single time. The ten largest clones take up 13% to 15% of the sample.

This same sample was also taken into another study, of T cells expressing NK-cell markers. As noted in the second study: Three sorted T-cell subsets (CD3+CD56+NKG2C+, CD3+CD56+NKG2C- and CD3+CD56-NKG2C+) from roughly eight donors had their TCR beta-chain repertoires profiled. Of the eight sequenced donors, seven were found to be HCMV-seropositive and one was found to be HCMV-seronegative. To restrict sorting to alphabetaTCR-expressing T cells, an anti-gammadeltaTCR antibody was added in several experiments. For 5 or 6 donors, the dominant CD3+CD56+NKG2C+ clonotypes were among the top 10 CD8+ clonotypes and accounted for about 1.0-8% of CD8+ T cells. Those dominant clonotypes were again the most abundant among CD3+CD56-NKG2C+ cells in a few donors, at about 28.3-60.1%. Whether the expanded NKG2C-expressing T cell clones were specific for HCMV antigens remained unclear. The eight sequenced donors were randomly selected healthy volunteers, three men and five women. HCMV serostatus was determined by detecting HCMV-specific IgG in serum with a commercial ELISA kit. Reads were demultiplexed and grouped by UMI with MIGEC, and clonotypes were assembled and quantified with MiTCR. To remove erroneous sequences, TCR cDNA sequences were retained only when supported by two or more reads. The tcR package was used for downstream repertoire analysis, with clonotypes matched between fractions based on CDR3 nucleotide sequence plus V segment. VDJmatch was used to annotate antigen specificity against VDJdb, with one amino acid substitution allowed in CDR3.

The V and J segments used are TRBV9 and TRBJ2-1; there is no confident call for the D gene. Sample: CD8+ T cells sorted from blood. The sequence was obtained from a woman under 30 in good health. The DNA is TGTGCCAGCAGCGTAGTCCAGGCCTACAATGAGCAGTTCTTC. Translated, it gives CASSVVQAYNEQFF.